The next 32 T cell receptor beta chains were all read from a single sample in a study of post-analysis software for immune sequencing data. Regarding the study as a whole: Controls had lower frequencies than patients of five TRBV segments, which included TRBV5-6, TRBV5-1 and TRBV20-1.

These receptors' antigens are unknown. Unique molecular identifiers featured in each of the TCR beta cDNA libraries. TCRdb redid the calling of the PCR reads with MiXCR, one entry per CDR3 protein. The data contain more than 500,000 distinct CDR3 sequences, approximately 31% of them singletons. The sequenced sample was blood. These receptors were obtained from a girl younger than 18 with multiple sclerosis.

J is TRBJ2-3 and V is TRBV20-1; TRBD1 matches 10 bases. This CDR3 comprises 13 residues. The germline V gene encodes CDR1 DFQATT and CDR2 SNEGSKA (reference sequence). CDR3 sequence: CRSGGQGPDTQYF. CDR3 bases: TGCAGGTCGGGGGGACAGGGGCCAGATACGCAGTATTTT.

The table lists this clonotype with a count of one. The J gene is TRBJ2-3, the V gene TRBV5-1; no definite D call. Looked up from germline, CDR1 is SGHRS and CDR2 is YFSETQ. The CDR3 length is 14 residues. V lost 5 bases, J lost 5 bases, and 15 bases lay in between. CDR3 sequence (DNA): TGCGCCAGCAGTATAAGGGTCATACAAGATACGCAGTATTTT. Translation gives CASSIRVIQDTQYF.

On this clonotype itself: A much more abundant neighbour one base away suggests this may be a read error. The chain couples TRBV2 to TRBJ2-3; D remains ambiguous. CDR3 length: 13 amino acids. Germline V CDR1 and CDR2: SNHLY, FYNNEI. CDR3 amino acids: CVSSAYRIDTQYF. CDR3 nucleotides: TGTGTCAGCAGCGCTTACCGCATAGATACGCAGTATTTT. Full variable domain (missing parts from reference TRBV2 and TRBJ2-3): EPEVTQTPSHQVTQMGQEVILRCVPISNHLYFYWYRQILGQKVEFLVSFYNNEISEKSEIFDDQFSVERPDGSNFTLKIRSTKLEDSAMYFCVSSAYRIDTQYFGPGTRLTVL.

The chain couples TRBV4-1 to TRBJ1-6, with no clear D. V shed 1 base and J shed 0 bases, with 7 bases lying between them. This CDR3 comprises 16 residues. Germline V lookup: CDR1 MGHRA, CDR2 YSYEKL. In DNA, the CDR3 is TGCGCCAGCAGCCAAGGTGGAAGCTCCTATAATTCACCCCTCCACTTT. This gives the protein CASSQGGSSYNSPLHF.

The chain recombines TRBV6-1 with TRBJ2-3; D unclear. This CDR3 contains 14 residues. Looked up from germline, CDR1 is MNHNS and CDR2 is SASEGT. V gave up 5 bases and J gave up 6 bases, with 15 bases separating them. For the CDR3, the DNA is TGTGCCAGCAGTCCTCGGACGGCATCGGATACGCAGTATTTT. It encodes CASSPRTASDTQYF.

The chain recombines TRBV7-9 with TRBJ2-3; tentative D call: TRBD1 (6 bases). Looked up from germline, CDR1 is SEHNR and CDR2 is FQNEAQ (reference sequence). This CDR3 is built from 15 residues. Trimming left V 5 bases short and J 3 bases short, with 15 bases between. CDR3: CASSPLQGPTDTQYF. CDR3 coding DNA: TGTGCCAGCAGCCCCCTACAGGGACCGACAGATACGCAGTATTTT.

This rearrangement joins TRBV20-1 to TRBJ1-6; 8 bases map to TRBD1. The junction had 8 bases not matched to a gene; V was cut back by 7 bases and J by 6 bases. The germline CDR1 and CDR2 sequences are DFQATT and SNEGSKA (reference sequence). CDR3 length: 14 residues. CDR3 sequence reads: CSVTPGQVNSPLHF. In DNA, the CDR3 is TGCAGTGTGACGCCGGGACAGGTTAATTCACCCCTCCACTTT.

In this sample, this clonotype turned up a few times. This chain joins TRBV2 and TRBJ2-4, with TRBD1 as a possible D gene (6 bases). The CDR3 contains 14 residues. The germline gives CDR1 SNHLY, CDR2 FYNNEI. The V gene lost 5 bases and the J gene lost 9 bases, with 17 bases spanning the gap. In DNA, the CDR3 is TGTGCCAGCAGTACAGGGTGGACAGAGGGCATTCAGTACTTC. This translates into CASSTGWTEGIQYF.

This clonotype has more than one count but fewer than ten. The rearrangement links TRBV20-1 to TRBJ1-4, with 7 nucleotides matching TRBD1. After removal of 4 bases from V and 5 bases from J, the junction contained 1 base not matched to a gene. From germline, CDR1 is DFQATT and CDR2 SNEGSKA (reference sequence). CDR3 length: 12 amino acids. CDR3 coding DNA: TGCAGTGCTAAGACAGGGAATGAAAAACTGTTTTTT. Its protein is CSAKTGNEKLFF.

The chain combines TRBV11-2 with TRBJ1-1; 7 nucleotides match TRBD1. The CDR3 is made up of 15 amino acids. The V and J ends lost 0 bases and 4 bases, in that order; junction bases with no gene match: 5. Germline V lookup: CDR1 SGHAT, CDR2 FQNNGV. The DNA of the CDR3 is TGTGCCAGCAGCTTAGATCTCGACAGGGCCACTGAAGCTTTCTTT. It translates to CASSLDLDRATEAFF.

The chain uses TRBV12-3 or TRBV12-4 and TRBJ2-5, with 7 bases that match TRBD2. This CDR3 is 13 amino acids long. With V trimmed by 8 bases and J by 6 bases, 9 bases remained unmatched. The CDR3 nucleotides are TGTGCCAGCGGGCGGGGGACCCACAAGACCCAGTACTTC. This gives the protein CASGRGTHKTQYF.

The V gene is TRBV29-1, the J gene TRBJ1-2, with 7 nucleotides matching TRBD1. After removal of 4 bases from V and 5 bases from J, the junction contained 10 bases not matched to a gene. Germline CDR1 is SQVTM and CDR2 is ANQGSEA. CDR3 length: 14 residues. The CDR3 is CSVGGGQMGYGYTF. CDR3 in DNA: TGCAGCGTTGGTGGGGGACAGATGGGATATGGCTACACCTTC.

The chain is built from TRBV10-3 and TRBJ2-1; TRBD2 matches at 9 bases. The CDR3 totals 16 residues. CDR1 ENHRY and CDR2 SYGVKD come from the germline V gene. V trimming: 7 bases; J trimming: 4 bases; junction bases outside the gene matches: 11. The CDR3 reads CAITGTAGGPYNEQFF. The CDR3 DNA sequence: TGTGCCATCACGGGGACAGCGGGGGGACCGTACAATGAGCAGTTCTTC.

This clonotype came up a few times. J is TRBJ1-2 and V is TRBV20-1; possible D gene TRBD1, 5 bases. Looked up from germline, CDR1 is DFQATT and CDR2 is SNEGSKA (reference sequence). Between the trimmed V and J ends, which lost 7 bases and 4 bases, there was a span of 16 bases. This CDR3 is 13 amino acids long. CDR3: CSVEPRVVYGYTF. The DNA for the CDR3 is TGCAGTGTCGAGCCCAGGGTTGTCTATGGCTACACCTTC.

The chain employs TRBV7-9 and TRBJ2-3; D not resolved. CDR1 is SEHNR and CDR2 is FQNEAQ in the germline V gene (reference sequence). This CDR3 is built from 15 residues. The V end lost 1 base, the J end lost 1 base, and 9 bases lay between the germline ends. DNA for the CDR3: TGTGCCAGCAGCTTAGACGTCGGAGGCACAGATACGCAGTATTTT. Translated: CASSLDVGGTDTQYF.

The chain joins TRBV5-1 to TRBJ2-5; TRBD1 matches 10 bases. The CDR3 spans 19 residues. The germline gives CDR1 SGHRS, CDR2 YFSETQ. The V and J ends lost 4 bases and 12 bases, in that order; junction bases with no gene match: 27. The CDR3 nucleotides read TGCGCCAGCAGCCCCGGGTGGGACAGGGGTCTCTTAACGCGACAAGCGGAGTACTTC. Translating it yields CASSPGWDRGLLTRQAEYF.

V and J are TRBV6-1 and TRBJ2-3, with 9 bases identical to TRBD2. The germline CDR1 and CDR2 sequences are MNHNS and SASEGT. This CDR3 has 17 amino acids. J gave up 0 bases and V 6 bases, and 10 bases lay outside the gene matches. The CDR3 loop is CASRRDAGGYSTDTQYF. The CDR3 DNA reads as TGTGCCAGCAGGAGGGACGCGGGGGGGTACAGCACAGATACGCAGTATTTT.

The chain uses TRBV27 and TRBJ1-1; D gene ambiguous. The CDR3 has 13 residues. Trimming stripped 6 bases from V and 0 bases from J, with 8 bases between. CDR1 and CDR2 from the germline V gene are MNHEY and SMNVEV (reference sequence). The CDR3 DNA is TGTGCCAGCAGGGCTGCTTTGAACACTGAAGCTTTCTTT. It translates to CASRAALNTEAFF.

This clonotype showed up just a few times. This sequence joins TRBV29-1 and TRBJ1-1, with D perhaps matching TRBD1 (6 bases). Looked up from germline, CDR1 is SQVTM and CDR2 is ANQGSEA. The CDR3 is made up of 11 amino acids. Trimming pared 5 bases from V and 5 bases from J, leaving 9 bases between. This CDR3 reads CSVWRGTEAFF. CDR3 DNA sequence: TGCAGCGTTTGGAGGGGGACTGAAGCTTTCTTT.

This chain joins TRBV20-1 and TRBJ1-6; no definite D call. Trimming cost V 4 bases and J 8 bases, with 6 bases left between them. The germline V gene has CDR1 DFQATT and CDR2 SNEGSKA (reference sequence). This CDR3 is built from 11 residues. In nucleotides, the CDR3 is TGCAGTGCTAAAAACGATTCACCCCTCCACTTT. This translates into CSAKNDSPLHF.

The sample holds a few counts of this clonotype. This rearrangement joins TRBV12-3 or TRBV12-4 to TRBJ2-1, with 7 bases matching TRBD1. CDR3 length: 14 residues. V lost 6 bases and J lost 8; bases outside the gene matches: 10. The CDR3: CASSGQGGGDEQFF. The CDR3, as DNA: TGTGCCAGCAGCGGACAAGGGGGCGGCGATGAGCAGTTCTTC.

The V and J genes are TRBV20-1 and TRBJ2-5; D is ambiguous. The CDR3 totals 12 residues. Trimming cost V 1 base and J 5 bases, with 8 bases left between them. Germline values: CDR1 DFQATT, CDR2 SNEGSKA (reference sequence). CDR3 DNA sequence: TGCAGTGCTAGAGCACCAAGGGAGACCCAGTACTTC. Translation gives CSARAPRETQYF.

In its sample, this clonotype was seen a few times. The chain has TRBV20-1 and TRBJ2-5; D is uncertain. V lost 6 bases and J lost 1, with 3 bases in between. The CDR3 consists of 10 residues. Per germline, CDR1 DFQATT and CDR2 SNEGSKA (reference sequence). The CDR3 loop reads CSAIQETQYF. CDR3 nucleotides: TGCAGTGCGATCCAAGAGACCCAGTACTTC.

This clonotype showed up just a few times. The chain links TRBV4-2 to TRBJ2-1; the D gene is possibly TRBD2 (6 bases). Germline V gene data show CDR1 as LGHNA and CDR2 as YNFKEQ. CDR3 length: 15 residues. The germline V and J ends were trimmed by 2 bases and 7 bases, with 15 bases remaining between them. CDR3 sequence reads: CASSQRGTSKNEQFF. For the CDR3, the DNA is TGTGCCAGCAGCCAACGCGGGACTTCGAAAAATGAGCAGTTCTTC.

The J gene is TRBJ2-5, the V gene TRBV5-6; D not certain. V was shortened by 4 bases and J by 0 bases, with 22 bases between the two germline ends. The CDR3 covers 18 residues. In germline, CDR1 is SGHDT, CDR2 YYEEEE. The CDR3 spells CASSPTRGRITYQETQYF. As DNA, the CDR3 is TGTGCCAGCAGCCCCACGAGAGGACGGATCACGTACCAAGAGACCCAGTACTTC. The variable domain in full, with the rest retrieved from reference TRBV5-6 and TRBJ2-5, is DAGVTQSPTHLIKTRGQQVTLRCSPKSGHDTVSWYQQALGQGPQFIFQYYEEEERQRGNFPDRFSGHQFPNYSSELNVNALLLGDSALYLCASSPTRGRITYQETQYFGPGTRLLVL.

This chain uses TRBV6-1 with TRBJ2-4, with a weak D call TRBD2 (5 bases). This CDR3 is built from 17 residues. The V end was cut by 0 bases, the J end by 0 bases, with 12 bases between. Germline CDR1 reads MNHNS; CDR2 reads SASEGT. CDR3 DNA sequence: TGTGCCAGCAGTGAAGCGCGGCGGGCCATAGCCAAAAACATTCAGTACTTC. The encoded protein is CASSEARRAIAKNIQYF.

The genes are TRBV6-1 and TRBJ1-2; D is possibly TRBD1 (6 bases). CDR3 length equals 13 residues. Germline assignment: CDR1 MNHNS and CDR2 SASEGT. Between the trimmed V and J ends, which lost 4 bases and 4 bases, there was a span of 10 bases. The CDR3 spells CASSVQGLYGYTF. The CDR3 region has the DNA TGTGCCAGCAGTGTTCAGGGGCTCTATGGCTACACCTTC.

Only one count was recorded for this clonotype. The chain couples TRBV6-1 to TRBJ2-6, with D unresolved. The CDR3 sequence is 16 residues long. In germline, CDR1 is MNHNS, CDR2 SASEGT. V gave up 3 bases and J gave up 0 bases, with 9 bases separating them. CDR3 coding DNA: TGTGCCAGCAGTGATCGGGCCCTCTCTGGGGCCAACGTCCTGACTTTC. This codes for CASSDRALSGANVLTF.

This clonotype was counted at least ten times. The chain combines TRBV25-1 with TRBJ2-3, with D maybe TRBD1 (6 bases). The CDR3 runs 12 residues. Looked up from germline, CDR1 is MGHDK and CDR2 is SYGVNS. The V gene lost 2 bases and the J gene lost 6 bases, with 6 bases spanning the gap. CDR3: CASSETGDTQYF. CDR3 in DNA: TGTGCCAGCAGTGAAACAGGGGATACGCAGTATTTT.

The table lists this clonotype with many counts. This chain joins TRBV7-8 and TRBJ2-1; D is unresolved. The V gene's germline CDR1 is SGHVS and CDR2 FQNEAQ. V dropped 5 bases and J dropped 0 bases, with 11 bases sitting between them. CDR3 size: 15 residues. The CDR3 reads CASSPSAISYNEQFF. The CDR3 coding sequence is TGTGCCAGCAGCCCATCCGCGATCTCCTACAATGAGCAGTTCTTC.

The chain employs TRBV27 and TRBJ2-7; D call uncertain. With 6 bases removed from V and 0 bases from J, the gap between germline ends came to 9 bases. CDR3 length equals 13 residues. From germline, CDR1 is MNHEY and CDR2 SMNVEV (reference sequence). CDR3 bases: TGTGCCAGCAGAGCCCCCAACTCCTACGAGCAGTACTTC. Encoded protein: CASRAPNSYEQYF.

The J gene is TRBJ2-5, the V gene TRBV3-1, with unresolved D. The germline CDR1 and CDR2 sequences are LGHDT and YNNKEL (reference sequence). This CDR3 comprises 14 residues. The V gene lost 4 bases and the J gene lost 4 bases, with 13 bases spanning the gap. DNA for the CDR3: TGTGCCAGCAGCCGAAACCCGAGGACAGAGACCCAGTACTTC. Amino acids: CASSRNPRTETQYF.